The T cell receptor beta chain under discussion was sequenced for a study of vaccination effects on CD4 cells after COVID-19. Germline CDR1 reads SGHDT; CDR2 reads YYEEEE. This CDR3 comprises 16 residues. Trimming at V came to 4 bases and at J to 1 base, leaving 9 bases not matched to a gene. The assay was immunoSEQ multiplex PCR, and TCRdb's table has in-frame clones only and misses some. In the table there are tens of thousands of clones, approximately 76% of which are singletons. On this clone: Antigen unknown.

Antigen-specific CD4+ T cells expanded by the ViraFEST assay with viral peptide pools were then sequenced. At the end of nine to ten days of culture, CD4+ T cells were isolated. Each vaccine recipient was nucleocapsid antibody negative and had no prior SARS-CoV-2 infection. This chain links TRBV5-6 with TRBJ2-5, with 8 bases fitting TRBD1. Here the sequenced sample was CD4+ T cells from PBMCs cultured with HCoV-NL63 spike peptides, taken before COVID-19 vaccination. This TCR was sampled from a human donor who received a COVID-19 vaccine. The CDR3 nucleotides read TGTGCCAGCAGCCCCCTAGGACAGGGCTTCCAAGAGACCCAGTACTTC. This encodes CASSPLGQGFQETQYF.